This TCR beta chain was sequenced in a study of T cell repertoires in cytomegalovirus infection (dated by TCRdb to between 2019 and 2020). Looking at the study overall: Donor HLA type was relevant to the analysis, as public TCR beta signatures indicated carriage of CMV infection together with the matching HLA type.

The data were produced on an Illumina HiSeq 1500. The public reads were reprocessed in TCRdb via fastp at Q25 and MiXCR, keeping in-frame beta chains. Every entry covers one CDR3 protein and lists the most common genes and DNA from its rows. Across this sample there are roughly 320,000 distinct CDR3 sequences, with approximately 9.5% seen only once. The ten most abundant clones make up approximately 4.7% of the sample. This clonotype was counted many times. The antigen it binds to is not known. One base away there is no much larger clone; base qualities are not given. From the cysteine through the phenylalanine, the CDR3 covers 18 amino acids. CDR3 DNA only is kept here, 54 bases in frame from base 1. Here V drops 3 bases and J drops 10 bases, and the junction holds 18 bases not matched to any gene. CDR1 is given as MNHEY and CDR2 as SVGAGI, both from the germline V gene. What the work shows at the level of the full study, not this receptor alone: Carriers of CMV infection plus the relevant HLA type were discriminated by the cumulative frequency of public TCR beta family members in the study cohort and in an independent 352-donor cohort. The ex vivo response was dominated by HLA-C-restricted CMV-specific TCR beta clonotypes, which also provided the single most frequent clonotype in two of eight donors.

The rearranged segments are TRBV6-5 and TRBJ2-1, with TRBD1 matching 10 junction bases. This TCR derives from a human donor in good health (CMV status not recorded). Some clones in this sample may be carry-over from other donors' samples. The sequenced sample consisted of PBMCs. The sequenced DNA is TGTGCCAGCAGTTATTCACCTCGACAGGGGGCTCCTTCCGACGAGCAGTTCTTC. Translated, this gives CASSYSPRQGAPSDEQFF.